The rows below give T cell receptor beta chains drawn from one sample of a study of Ad26.COV2.S vaccination and SARS-CoV-2 variants. The method was immunoSEQ multiplex PCR; TCRdb's version includes in-frame clones alone and lacks a portion of them. The sample has about 380,000 clones; 83% are singletons. The sequencing here drew on peripheral blood, taken in a trial of Ad26.COV2.S vaccine versus placebo. Receptors originate from a person aged 18-60 years who received the Ad26.COV2.S COVID-19 vaccine or a placebo. Both conserved end residues are part of each CDR3. A D gene is named only where the DNA matches it firmly. Clone size is stated in some rows and not others, as once, few, many or a class when expanded.

clone_size j_call v_call d_call cdr3_nt cdr3_aa
- TRBJ2-7 TRBV6-5 - TGTGCCAGCAGTCTCGGCAGGGAGGACTACGAGCAGTACTTC CASSLGREDYEQYF
- TRBJ2-5 TRBV5-6 TRBD2 TGTGCCAGCACCCGGACGGGACTAGCGGAAGAGACCCAGTACTTC CASTRTGLAEETQYF
- TRBJ2-7 TRBV21-1 - TGTGCCAGCAGCCCACCTTACGAGCAGTACTTC CASSPPYEQYF
- TRBJ1-2 TRBV29-1 - TGCAGCGTTACTCAGGGTGGGGATGGCTACACCTTC CSVTQGGDGYTF
- TRBJ2-1 TRBV27 TRBD2 TGTGCCAGCAGTGATGGACTAGCGGGAGAGAATGAGCAGTTCTTC CASSDGLAGENEQFF
- TRBJ2-2 TRBV5-1 TRBD2 TGCGCCAGCAGCTTGTGGCGGGGGGCTACCGGGGAGCTGTTTTTT CASSLWRGATGELFF
- TRBJ2-2 TRBV7-3 - TGTGCCAGCAGCTTATCGGGTTATACCGGGGAGCTGTTTTTT CASSLSGYTGELFF
- TRBJ2-2 TRBV5-4 - TGTGCCAGCAGCCTGGGGGCCGGGGAGCTGTTTTTT CASSLGAGELFF
- TRBJ2-7 TRBV5-1 - TGCGCCAGCAGCACCGCCGTCGACGGAGCCTACGAGCAGTACTTC CASSTAVDGAYEQYF
- TRBJ2-7 TRBV7-9 - TGTGCCAGCAGCTTAAGTGTCAGGGGTCTCCACGAGCAGTACTTC CASSLSVRGLHEQYF
- TRBJ1-2 TRBV6-2/TRBV6-3 - TGTGCCAGCAGTACCTCCGGGACACGGCTGGAGGTGTATGGCTACACCTTC CASSTSGTRLEVYGYTF
once TRBJ2-1 TRBV5-6 TRBD1 TGTGCCAGCAGCTTTTTACAGGGGTGGGATGAGCAGTTCTTC CASSFLQGWDEQFF
- TRBJ1-2 TRBV5-6 - TGTGCCAGCAGACCCGGAGTGTATGGTGGCTACACCTTC CASRPGVYGGYTF
- TRBJ1-2 TRBV12-5 - TGTGCTAGTGAGGGGCAGGGGAGGGTTGGCTACACCTTC CASEGQGRVGYTF
- TRBJ1-2 TRBV5-4 TRBD1 TGTGCCAGCAGGTTGGGGACAGGGATCTCCTATGGCTACACCTTC CASRLGTGISYGYTF
- TRBJ1-2 TRBV7-2 - TGTGCCAGCAGCTTAGCGCTATCTTCTGGCTACACCTTC CASSLALSSGYTF
- TRBJ1-4 TRBV5-6 - TGTGCCAGCAGCTTGGTGGGGCAGGGAGGTGAAAAACTGTTTTTT CASSLVGQGGEKLFF
few TRBJ2-1 TRBV9 TRBD2 TGTGCCAGCAGCAGGACTAGCCTGGGCAATGAGCAGTTCTTC CASSRTSLGNEQFF
- TRBJ1-2 TRBV10-1 - TGCGCCAGCTCCCATATCTTCTATGGCTACACCTTC CASSHIFYGYTF
- TRBJ2-3 TRBV7-3 - TGTGCCAGCAGCCCAGGCGGGTGGGGGGACACAGATACGCAGTATTTT CASSPGGWGDTDTQYF
- TRBJ2-7 TRBV2 - TGTGCCAGCAGTGAACCGGGAGAGGTAAACGAGCAGTACTTC CASSEPGEVNEQYF
- TRBJ2-5 TRBV6-5 - TGTGCCAGCACTAGACAGCCCAAAGAGACCCAGTACTTC CASTRQPKETQYF
- TRBJ2-5 TRBV10-3 - TGTGCCATCAGTGGGGGGTATCAAGAGACCCAGTACTTC CAISGGYQETQYF
- TRBJ2-5 TRBV19 - TGTGCCAGTAGTATAGATCACGGGGGTTGGGCGACCCAGTACTTC CASSIDHGGWATQYF
- TRBJ1-2 TRBV2 - TGTGCCAGCAGGGCCCTCGGGACGAATGGCTACACCTTC CASRALGTNGYTF
- TRBJ1-2 TRBV7-2 - TGTGCCAGCAGCTTAGCGCTATTAGGGTTGGAGGGCTACACCTTC CASSLALLGLEGYTF
- TRBJ2-7 TRBV6-5 - TGTGCCAGCAGTTACTCTATAATTTCTAGCTCCTACGAGCAGTACTTC CASSYSIISSSYEQYF
few TRBJ1-4 TRBV5-1 - TGCGCCAGCAGCTTGCTAGGGGAGGTGGTTGAAAAACTGTTTTTT CASSLLGEVVEKLFF
- TRBJ1-1 TRBV9 TRBD1 TGTGCCAGCAGCCCCCGGACAGGGGGCACTGAAGCTTTCTTT CASSPRTGGTEAFF
- TRBJ1-4 TRBV5-5 - TGTGCCAGCAGCCCCCCCCCTAATGAAAAACTGTTTTTT CASSPPPNEKLFF
- TRBJ1-1 TRBV7-7 - TGTGCCAGCAGCTTAGGACCCGGGATGAACACTGAAGCTTTCTTT CASSLGPGMNTEAFF
- TRBJ2-3 TRBV21-1 - TGTGCCAGCAGCAAAGCGCTTTGGGACTCCAAGAATACGCAGTATTTT CASSKALWDSKNTQYF
- TRBJ1-2 TRBV5-6 TRBD1 TGTGCCAGCAGCTACCGGGACAGCTTGTATGGCTACACCTTC CASSYRDSLYGYTF
- TRBJ1-1 TRBV4-3 TRBD1 TGCGCCAGCAGCCAAGATCGTATCGGGTGGGACAGGAACACTGAAGCTTTCTTT CASSQDRIGWDRNTEAFF
- TRBJ2-1 TRBV19 TRBD2 TGTGCCAGTAGTATAACAGGACTAGCGGAGTACAATGAGCAGTTCTTC CASSITGLAEYNEQFF
once TRBJ1-3 TRBV15 TRBD1 TGTGCCACCAGCGGTGGCCCTCCGGGACAGGGGTTCTACGGGTCTGGAAACACCATATATTTT CATSGGPPGQGFYGSGNTIYF
- TRBJ2-1 TRBV18 TRBD2 TGTGCCAGCTCACCACAGCGGGAGGCCAACAATGAGCAGTTCTTC CASSPQREANNEQFF
- TRBJ1-1 TRBV6-6 - TGTGCCAGCAGTTCGTCATACTCTTCGAACACTGAAGCTTTCTTT CASSSSYSSNTEAFF
few TRBJ2-1 TRBV9 TRBD2 TGTGCCAGCAGCGTAAAAAGAACTAGCGGGACCAATGAGCAGTTCTTC CASSVKRTSGTNEQFF
- TRBJ1-1 TRBV19 - TGTGCCACCACAATTGGGGTCATCACTGAAGCTTTCTTT CATTIGVITEAFF
- TRBJ2-3 TRBV6-4 - TGTGCCAGCAGTGACGCGGCCCCTATACTGACAGATACGCAGTATTTT CASSDAAPILTDTQYF
- TRBJ2-7 TRBV6-5 - TGTGCCAGCAGTTGGTTTCCGGGACAAAACTCCTACGAGCAGTACTTC CASSWFPGQNSYEQYF
- TRBJ1-2 TRBV7-3 TRBD1 TGTGCCAGCAGCCCAGGGGACAGGGAATGGAAGGGCTACACCTTC CASSPGDREWKGYTF
once TRBJ1-4 TRBV12-3/TRBV12-4 - TGTGCCAGCAGTTTAAGTCGGCTTAAACTGTTTTTT CASSLSRLKLFF
- TRBJ2-7 TRBV7-9 - TGTGCCAGCAGCCCCAGTGGACTGATCTACGAGCAGTACTTC CASSPSGLIYEQYF
- TRBJ2-2 TRBV3-1/TRBV3-2 - TGTGCCAGCAGCCCCCTCAGTTACACCGGGGAGCTGTTTTTT CASSPLSYTGELFF
- TRBJ1-5 TRBV7-2 - TGTGCCAGCAGCTTAGTGGTCGGTAGCAATCAGCCCCAGCATTTT CASSLVVGSNQPQHF
- TRBJ1-2 TRBV19 - TGTGCCAGTAGAACCGGGACCTTAGGCGATGGCTACACCTTC CASRTGTLGDGYTF
- TRBJ2-6 TRBV3-1/TRBV3-2 - TGTGCCAGCAGCCGAGGAGGCTCTGGGGCCAACGTCCTGACTTTC CASSRGGSGANVLTF
few TRBJ1-5 TRBV19 TRBD1 TGTGCCAGTAGTACCGGACAGGGGGGTTACGGCAATCAGCCCCAGCATTTT CASSTGQGGYGNQPQHF
- TRBJ1-1 TRBV30 - TGTGCCTGGAGTGTACTTGCAGGGGATTACACTGAAGCTTTCTTT CAWSVLAGDYTEAFF
- TRBJ2-1 TRBV29-1 TRBD1 TGCAGCGTTGATCGGGCAGGGGGCAATGAGCAGTTCTTC CSVDRAGGNEQFF
- TRBJ2-3 TRBV19 TRBD2 TGTGCCACCATGCTAGCGGGGGTCTCAGGTACGCAGTATTTT CATMLAGVSGTQYF
- TRBJ2-1 TRBV14 - TGTGCCAGCAGCCACACCCCCGGTGTGGGGACTTCCTACAATGAGCAGTTCTTC CASSHTPGVGTSYNEQFF
- TRBJ2-7 TRBV28 - TGTGCCAGCAGCCAAGCCTACGAGCAGTACTTC CASSQAYEQYF
once TRBJ2-7 TRBV6-5 TRBD2 TGTGCCAGCAGTCCAGGACTAGCGGGAATGCTCGAGCAGTACTTC CASSPGLAGMLEQYF
- TRBJ1-1 TRBV27 TRBD1 TGTGCCAGCAGTAACGGACAGGGTTTTGCTGAAGCTTTCTTT CASSNGQGFAEAFF
- TRBJ1-6 TRBV3-1/TRBV3-2 - TGTGCCAGCAGCCAAGATCTGGATTCACCCCTCCACTTT CASSQDLDSPLHF
once TRBJ1-5 TRBV5-4 - TGTGCCAGCAGCTTGTTCGGGTCTAATCAGCCCCAGCATTTT CASSLFGSNQPQHF